Listed below are T cell receptor beta chains from one sample, sequenced in a study of T-cell memory formation after mild COVID-19. Each CDR3 protein gets one entry after TCRdb re-called the 5' RACE reads with MiXCR. The repertoire holds roughly 620,000 distinct CDR3 sequences, with 15% to 20% as singletons. The sample comprised PBMCs or a T cell subset sorted from them (not recorded which). The receptors stem from an adult woman who had mild COVID-19 (a few samples of this study predate the infection). Cell type and time point are not known. Both conserved end residues are part of each CDR3. A D gene is named only where the DNA matches it firmly.

v_call: TRBV6-5; j_call: TRBJ1-2; d_call: TRBD1; cdr3_aa: CASSPFRGRVGGYTF
v_call: TRBV3-1; j_call: TRBJ2-3; d_call: TRBD2; cdr3_aa: CASSQAGLAGDTQYF
v_call: TRBV5-1; j_call: TRBJ2-5; d_call: -; cdr3_aa: CASSHGTDQETQYF
v_call: TRBV30; j_call: TRBJ1-2; d_call: -; cdr3_aa: CAWSVKSNVYGYTF
v_call: TRBV5-1; j_call: TRBJ1-2; d_call: TRBD1; cdr3_aa: CASSLELLKGTGDGYTF
v_call: TRBV7-2; j_call: TRBJ2-1; d_call: TRBD2; cdr3_aa: CASSPLAGGSNEQFF
v_call: TRBV5-1; j_call: TRBJ2-1; d_call: -; cdr3_aa: CASSSLERDNEQFF
v_call: TRBV7-2; j_call: TRBJ2-7; d_call: TRBD2; cdr3_aa: CASSWASGGSYEQYF
v_call: TRBV25-1; j_call: TRBJ2-1; d_call: -; cdr3_aa: CASSEPRSQNPNEQFF
v_call: TRBV29-1; j_call: TRBJ2-3; d_call: TRBD2; cdr3_aa: CSVLKTSGTDTQYF
v_call: TRBV20-1; j_call: TRBJ1-4; d_call: TRBD1; cdr3_aa: CSASDRRFRDEKLFF
v_call: TRBV15; j_call: TRBJ2-2; d_call: TRBD2; cdr3_aa: CATSRDVTSGTGELFF
v_call: TRBV12-3/TRBV12-4; j_call: TRBJ2-7; d_call: -; cdr3_aa: CASSPTASPYEQYF
v_call: TRBV11-2; j_call: TRBJ2-7; d_call: TRBD2; cdr3_aa: CASSPMGLAGVEQYF
v_call: TRBV10-3; j_call: TRBJ1-5; d_call: -; cdr3_aa: CAISGQDQYQHF
v_call: TRBV5-1; j_call: TRBJ1-2; d_call: -; cdr3_aa: CASSVEGSDYGYTF
v_call: TRBV29-1; j_call: TRBJ2-2; d_call: TRBD2; cdr3_aa: CSATGLAGGLNPGELFF
v_call: TRBV20-1; j_call: TRBJ1-1; d_call: -; cdr3_aa: CSADVGKGRTEAFF
v_call: TRBV6-1; j_call: TRBJ1-1; d_call: -; cdr3_aa: CASRILIGHGAADTEAFF
v_call: TRBV12-3/TRBV12-4; j_call: TRBJ2-5; d_call: TRBD2; cdr3_aa: CASSKLGGVETQYF
v_call: TRBV5-1; j_call: TRBJ2-7; d_call: -; cdr3_aa: CASSLTARVDEQYF
v_call: TRBV7-8; j_call: TRBJ2-7; d_call: -; cdr3_aa: CASSPQGGNSYEQYF
v_call: TRBV7-2; j_call: TRBJ2-4; d_call: TRBD2; cdr3_aa: CASSSSSGSMGITKNIQYF
v_call: TRBV7-6; j_call: TRBJ2-5; d_call: TRBD2; cdr3_aa: CASSLLLTGGSETQYF
v_call: TRBV6-5; j_call: TRBJ2-5; d_call: -; cdr3_aa: CASSYFGREETQYF
v_call: TRBV7-3; j_call: TRBJ2-1; d_call: -; cdr3_aa: CASSTREYQRGEQFF
v_call: TRBV4-2; j_call: TRBJ2-7; d_call: -; cdr3_aa: CASSQIAKDSQQYF
v_call: TRBV7-8; j_call: TRBJ2-1; d_call: -; cdr3_aa: CASSILRAQDESEDEQFF
v_call: TRBV20-1; j_call: TRBJ2-7; d_call: -; cdr3_aa: CSAGSSYEQYF
v_call: TRBV18; j_call: TRBJ2-1; d_call: TRBD2; cdr3_aa: CASSPPGRTSGREGEQFF
v_call: TRBV7-3; j_call: TRBJ2-1; d_call: TRBD2; cdr3_aa: CASSSGLAGTRYNEQFF
v_call: TRBV30; j_call: TRBJ2-5; d_call: -; cdr3_aa: CAWSPFAGAQYF
v_call: TRBV3-1; j_call: TRBJ2-7; d_call: -; cdr3_aa: CASSQEPTPYEQYF
v_call: TRBV3-1; j_call: TRBJ2-6; d_call: -; cdr3_aa: CASSHNRLLGGGANVLTF
v_call: TRBV9; j_call: TRBJ2-1; d_call: -; cdr3_aa: CASSVDGNPYNEQFF
v_call: TRBV13; j_call: TRBJ1-2; d_call: -; cdr3_aa: CASRPQGWIDGYTF
v_call: TRBV5-5; j_call: TRBJ2-7; d_call: -; cdr3_aa: CASSLEGWGYEQYF
v_call: TRBV20-1; j_call: TRBJ2-7; d_call: -; cdr3_aa: CSTDRGARSYEQYF
v_call: TRBV18; j_call: TRBJ2-3; d_call: TRBD2; cdr3_aa: CASSRQRGGDTQYF
v_call: TRBV6-5; j_call: TRBJ2-2; d_call: -; cdr3_aa: CASSYSDPGWTGELFF
v_call: TRBV6-2/TRBV6-3; j_call: TRBJ2-3; d_call: -; cdr3_aa: CASSYATRPSTDTQYF
v_call: TRBV2; j_call: TRBJ2-1; d_call: TRBD2; cdr3_aa: CASSEGAGGLNEQFF
v_call: TRBV2; j_call: TRBJ1-3; d_call: -; cdr3_aa: CASSEGQGNSGNTIYF
v_call: TRBV20-1; j_call: TRBJ1-2; d_call: -; cdr3_aa: CSGSGYGYTF
v_call: TRBV29-1; j_call: TRBJ1-2; d_call: -; cdr3_aa: CSVEGRFSNYGYTF
v_call: TRBV12-3/TRBV12-4; j_call: TRBJ1-3; d_call: TRBD1; cdr3_aa: CASSPYRGGNTIYF
v_call: TRBV30; j_call: TRBJ2-7; d_call: TRBD1; cdr3_aa: CAWEGDRDRPGLSYEQYF
v_call: TRBV7-9; j_call: TRBJ2-7; d_call: -; cdr3_aa: CASSLEPPIYEQYF
v_call: TRBV27; j_call: TRBJ2-5; d_call: -; cdr3_aa: CASSHHSGLPQETQYF
v_call: TRBV19; j_call: TRBJ1-1; d_call: -; cdr3_aa: CASSLGSSAFF
v_call: TRBV12-3/TRBV12-4; j_call: TRBJ2-7; d_call: -; cdr3_aa: CASSQGGSYEQYF